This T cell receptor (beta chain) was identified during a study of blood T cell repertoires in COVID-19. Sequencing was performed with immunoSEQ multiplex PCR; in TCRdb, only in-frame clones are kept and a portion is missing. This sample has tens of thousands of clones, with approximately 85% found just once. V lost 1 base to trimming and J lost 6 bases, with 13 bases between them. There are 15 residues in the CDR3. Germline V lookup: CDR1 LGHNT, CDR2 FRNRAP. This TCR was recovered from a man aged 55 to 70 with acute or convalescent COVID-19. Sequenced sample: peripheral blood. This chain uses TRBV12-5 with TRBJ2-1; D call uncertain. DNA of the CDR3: TGTGCTAGTGGTTTGGGGGCTCGGAAAGGCAATGAGCAGTTCTTC. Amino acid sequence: CASGLGARKGNEQFF.